The clone carrying this T cell receptor (beta chain) has only a few counts. One end of the junction varies from germline; a read error may be responsible. TCRdb itself ran the 5' RACE reads through MiXCR, one entry per CDR3 protein. The table lists 600,000 to 750,000 distinct CDR3 sequences, roughly an eighth of them singletons. The sample originates from a study of T cells after yellow fever vaccination. CDR1 is SGHTA and CDR2 is FQGTGA in the germline V gene. CDR3 length: 15 amino acids. The origin of this receptor is a young man who received the YFV17D yellow fever vaccine. The source material was PBMCs, sampled on the day of the yellow fever booster vaccination. V gene TRBV7-3 combines with J gene TRBJ2-3, with 8 bases identical to TRBD2. The CDR3 DNA is TGTGCCAGCAGCTTAAACGGGGAACGGACTAGCCCGAAGCATTTT. Its protein is CASSLNGERTSPKHF.